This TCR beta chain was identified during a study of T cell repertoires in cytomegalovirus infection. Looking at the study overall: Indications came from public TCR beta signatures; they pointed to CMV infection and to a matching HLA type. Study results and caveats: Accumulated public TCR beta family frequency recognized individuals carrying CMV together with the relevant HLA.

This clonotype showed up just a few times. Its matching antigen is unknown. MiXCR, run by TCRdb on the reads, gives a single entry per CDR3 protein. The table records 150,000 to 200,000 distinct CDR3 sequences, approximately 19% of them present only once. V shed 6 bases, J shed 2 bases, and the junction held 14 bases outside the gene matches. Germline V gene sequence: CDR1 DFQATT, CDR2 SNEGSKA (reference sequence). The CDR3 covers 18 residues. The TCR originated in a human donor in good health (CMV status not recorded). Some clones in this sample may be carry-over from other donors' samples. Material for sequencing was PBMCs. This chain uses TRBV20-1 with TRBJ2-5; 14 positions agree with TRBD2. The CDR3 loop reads CSARTSGRSPSRQETQYF. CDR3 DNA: TGCAGTGCAAGGACTAGCGGGAGGTCCCCCTCACGACAAGAGACCCAGTACTTC.